This T cell receptor beta chain was captured by sequencing in a study of cytomegalovirus exposure and HLA in healthy donors. The PCR was carried out with 60 Vbeta primers and 13 Jbeta primers. Profiling relied on immunoSEQ multiplex PCR, and the TCRdb table lists in-frame clones only, not all of them. Of over 70,000 clones detected, around 77% appear once; the ten largest clones hold 3.7%. This TCR was sampled from a man aged 25-45 years in good health and CMV-seronegative. Sequenced sample: PBMCs.

The CDR3 region has the DNA TGTGCCAGCAGGGCTGCGGCTAGCCCCTATGGCTACACCTTC. This codes for CASRAAASPYGYTF. V is TRBV6-1 and J is TRBJ1-2; D not certain. The CDR3 runs to 14 residues. CDR1 is MNHNS, CDR2 SASEGT, per germline. Trimming cost V 6 bases and J 4 bases, with 15 bases left between them.